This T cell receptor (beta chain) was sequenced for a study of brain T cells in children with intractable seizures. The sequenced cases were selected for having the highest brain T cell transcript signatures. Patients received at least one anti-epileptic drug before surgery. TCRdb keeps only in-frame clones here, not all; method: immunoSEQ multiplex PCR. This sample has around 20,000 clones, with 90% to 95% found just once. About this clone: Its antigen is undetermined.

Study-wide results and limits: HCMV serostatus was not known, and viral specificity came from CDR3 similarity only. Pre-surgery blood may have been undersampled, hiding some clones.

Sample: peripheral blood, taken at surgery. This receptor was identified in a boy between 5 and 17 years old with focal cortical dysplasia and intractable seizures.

The CDR3 protein is CASSSGVYGYTF. As DNA, the CDR3 is TGTGCCAGCAGTTCAGGGGTGTATGGCTACACCTTC. J is TRBJ1-2 and V is TRBV6-5; a weak D match, TRBD1 (6 bases). The CDR3 runs 12 residues. Per germline, CDR1 MNHEY and CDR2 SVGAGI. V was cut by 4 bases and J by 5 bases, with 8 bases left in between.